This TCR beta chain was recorded in a study of cytomegalovirus exposure and HLA in healthy donors. Comments on this clone: The antigen is undetermined.

Study-level findings and limits: Some V segments, including TRBV6-2 and TRBV6-3, were excluded as indistinguishable. The majority of TCR sequences were rare, yet some public TCRs appeared in many donors.

The PCR was carried out with 60 Vbeta primers and 13 Jbeta primers. The repertoire was sequenced with immunoSEQ multiplex PCR; TCRdb's copy has only in-frame clones and lacks some. Of about 130,000 clones in the sample, 60% to 85% are singletons; the top ten hold roughly 1.2%. Between the trimmed V and J ends, which lost 1 base and 5 bases, there was a span of 11 bases. The CDR3 runs to 14 residues. In germline, CDR1 is SGHAT, CDR2 FQNNGV. Sequences were obtained from PBMCs. The genes are TRBV11-2 and TRBJ1-2; possibly TRBD1 for D (5 bases). The receptor was derived from a female donor in good health and CMV-seronegative. In DNA form, the CDR3 reads TGTGCCAGCAGCTTAGTGGCAGGGCCATATGGCTACACCTTC. Translating gives CASSLVAGPYGYTF.